The source of this TCR beta chain is a study of blood T cell repertoires in COVID-19. Some clones are missing from TCRdb's copy, which holds only in-frame ones; the method was immunoSEQ multiplex PCR. The table has around 70,000 clones, roughly 91% seen once. The germline CDR1 and CDR2 sequences are SGHTA and FQGNSA. V lost 5 bases and J lost 0; bases outside the gene matches: 7. CDR3 length: 17 residues. This receptor was identified in a woman older than 75 with active or convalescent COVID-19. The sequencing sample was made of peripheral blood. This sequence joins TRBV7-2 and TRBJ2-3; 11 bases line up with TRBD2. CDR3 DNA sequence: TGTGCCAGCAGCGTCCTTAGCGGGGGGGCTAGCACAGATACGCAGTATTTT. This gives the protein CASSVLSGGASTDTQYF. The full variable domain, its missing parts supplied by reference TRBV7-2 and TRBJ2-3, is GAGVSQSPSNKVTEKGKDVELRCDPISGHTALYWYRQSLGQGLEFLIYFQGNSAPDKSGLPSDRFSAERTGGSVSTLTIQRTQQEDSAVYLCASSVLSGGASTDTQYFGPGTRLTVL.